These T cell receptor beta chains were read from a single sample in a study of control samples from healthy donors and cancer patients. Clones were read by immunoSEQ multiplex PCR, and TCRdb kept only the in-frame ones, dropping some. The top ten clones hold around 40% of a sample with about 50,000 clones, 88% of them seen once. Sample: PBMCs. These receptor sequences come from a man aged 45 to 65 with head and neck cancer. Each CDR3 is given with its conserved first and last residue. Each record gives: J gene, clone size, D gene, V gene, CDR3 DNA, CDR3 protein. A D gene is named only where the DNA matches it firmly. Clone sizes are given selectively: once, few, many, or a class where the clone is expanded.

TRBJ1-1 once TRBD1 TRBV7-2 TGTGCCAGCAGCCTCCGACAGGGCACTGAAGCTTTCTTT CASSLRQGTEAFF
TRBJ2-7 - - TRBV27 TGTGCCAGCAGTTTATCCACGGGACACACTTACTACGAGCAGTACTTC CASSLSTGHTYYEQYF
TRBJ2-7 - - TRBV19 TGTGCCAGTAGTATTGGCAGGGGCTACGAGCAGTACTTC CASSIGRGYEQYF
TRBJ2-5 - - TRBV9 TGTGCCAGCAGCGCCTCTTATGGGGAGACCCAGTACTTC CASSASYGETQYF
TRBJ1-1 once - TRBV11-2 TGTGCCAGCAGCTTAGGGCAGGGGAGTTACACTGAAGCTTTCTTT CASSLGQGSYTEAFF
TRBJ2-7 - TRBD1 TRBV30 TGTGCCAGCGACAGGGGGCTTTACGAGCAGTACTTC CASDRGLYEQYF
TRBJ1-5 few - TRBV11-2 TGTGCCAGCAGCTTAGAAGGGGGTAGCAATCAGCCCCAGCATTTT CASSLEGGSNQPQHF
TRBJ2-1 once TRBD2 TRBV7-9 TGTGCCAGCAGCTCGCGACTAGCGGGAGACGATGAGCAGTTCTTC CASSSRLAGDDEQFF
TRBJ1-1 - TRBD1 TRBV14 TGTGCCAGCAGCCAAGGCGGGGGACAGGGATGGACTGAAGCTTTCTTT CASSQGGGQGWTEAFF
TRBJ2-5 - - TRBV30 TGTGCCTGGAGACCCCGTAGGGGGCAAGAGACCCAGTACTTC CAWRPRRGQETQYF